One sample yielded the 14 T cell receptor beta chains listed below, sequenced in a study of graft-versus-host responses after intestinal transplantation. Graft tissue was processed to release intraepithelial and lamina propria lymphocytes. Sequenced by immunoSEQ multiplex PCR; TCRdb stores in-frame clones only, minus some. The table lists some 29,000 clones, over 60% of them singletons, with under 3.5% in the top ten. Material: ileum tissue, obtained 98 days after intestinal transplantation. These receptors were obtained from a human patient who received an intestinal transplant, so some T cells may come from the graft donor.

The genes are TRBV4-1 and TRBJ2-7; D possibly corresponds to TRBD1 (6 bases). The germline V and J ends were trimmed by 1 base and 0 bases, with 7 bases remaining between them. The CDR3 contains 14 residues. CDR1 MGHRA and CDR2 YSYEKL come from the germline V gene. CDR3 residues: CASSQGDTSYEQYF. In nucleotides, the CDR3 is TGCGCCAGCAGCCAAGGGGACACCTCCTACGAGCAGTACTTC.

The chain employs TRBV7-8 and TRBJ1-6; the D is unclear. CDR1 is SGHVS, CDR2 FQNEAQ, per germline. V was cut by 3 bases and J by 9 bases, with 15 bases left in between. The length of the CDR3 is 15 residues. The CDR3 region is CASSLRLSTGSPLHF. In nucleotides, the CDR3 is TGTGCCAGCAGCTTGAGGCTTTCTACCGGTTCACCCCTCCACTTT.

The J gene is TRBJ2-7, the V gene TRBV6-1, with TRBD2 matching 7 bases. Germline V gene data show CDR1 as MNHNS and CDR2 as SASEGT. The CDR3 loop spans 15 amino acids. The V gene end was trimmed by 1 base and the J gene end by 3 bases; junction bases not matched to a gene: 6. DNA of the CDR3: TGTGCCAGCAGTGAAGGGGCTAGCGGTCTCTACGAGCAGTACTTC. This encodes CASSEGASGLYEQYF.

This clone has only a few counts. The rearrangement uses TRBV7-3 and TRBJ2-7; TRBD2 is a possible D gene (7 bases). The CDR3 extends over 15 amino acids. V dropped 3 bases and J dropped 4 bases, with 16 bases sitting between them. Per germline, CDR1 SGHTA and CDR2 FQGTGA. CDR3 in DNA: TGTGCCAGCAGCTTGTGGGGGGGCCTCGGGTACGAGCAGTACTTC. It specifies CASSLWGGLGYEQYF. Looking up the rest from reference TRBV7-3 and TRBJ2-7 gives the full variable domain: GAGVSQTPSNKVTEKGKYVELRCDPISGHTALYWYRQSLGQGPEFLIYFQGTGAADDSGLPNDRFFAVRPEGSVSTLKIQRTERGDSAVYLCASSLWGGLGYEQYFGPGTRLTVT.

V gene TRBV2 combines with J gene TRBJ1-1; D perhaps matches TRBD1 (6 bases). From germline, CDR1 is SNHLY and CDR2 FYNNEI. Trimming took off 5 bases at V and 3 bases at J, with 16 bases between the two ends. The CDR3 is 15 residues long. The CDR3 loop is CASSMGQPGDTEAFF. In DNA form, the CDR3 reads TGTGCCAGCAGTATGGGACAACCTGGGGACACTGAAGCTTTCTTT.

J is TRBJ2-7 and V is TRBV7-2, with D possibly TRBD1 on 5 matching bases. The ends were cut back, 5 bases at V and 5 bases at J, with 16 bases in the middle. The CDR3 is made up of 14 amino acids. Germline V gives CDR1 SGHTA, CDR2 FQGNSA. CDR3 sequence: CASSGRWGVHEQYF. The CDR3 DNA follows: TGTGCCAGCAGCGGTCGGTGGGGCGTCCACGAGCAGTACTTC.

V is TRBV2 and J is TRBJ1-5; the D is unclear. Trimming stripped 6 bases from V and 2 bases from J, with 17 bases between. The CDR3 is 16 residues long. Germline assignment: CDR1 SNHLY and CDR2 FYNNEI. CDR3 nucleotides: TGTGCCAGCAGGGAGAGACCCGAATTAGGCAATCAGCCCCAGCATTTT. It codes for CASRERPELGNQPQHF.

V usage is TRBV6-1 and J usage is TRBJ2-1; 7 bases agree with TRBD2. J was trimmed by 0 bases and V by 4 bases; bases with no gene match: 0. Germline V gene lookup returns CDR1 MNHNS and CDR2 SASEGT. The CDR3 totals 14 residues. CDR3 DNA sequence: TGTGCCAGCAGTGGGGGGGGCTCCTACAATGAGCAGTTCTTC. Translation: CASSGGGSYNEQFF.

The chain combines TRBV5-1 with TRBJ2-5, with D possibly matching TRBD1 (5 bases). CDR1 SGHRS and CDR2 YFSETQ come from the germline V gene. The CDR3 is made up of 15 amino acids. V lost 0 bases and J 3 bases, leaving 12 bases between the germline ends. In nucleotides, the CDR3 is TGCGCCAGCAGCTTGGCCGACAGCTACGAAGAGACCCAGTACTTC. Encoded protein: CASSLADSYEETQYF. Full variable domain (outside the CDR3, taken from reference TRBV5-1 and TRBJ2-5): KAGVTQTPRYLIKTRGQQVTLSCSPISGHRSVSWYQQTPGQGLQFLFEYFSETQRNKGNFPGRFSGRQFSNSRSEMNVSTLELGDSALYLCASSLADSYEETQYFGPGTRLLVL.

The CDR3 DNA follows: TGTGCCAGCAATATAAGGGACAGCTCCCTCACAGATACGCAGTATTTT. Translated, it gives CASNIRDSSLTDTQYF. V gene TRBV27 combines with J gene TRBJ2-3; 7 bases line up with TRBD1. V was clipped by 7 bases and J by 2 bases; unmatched bases: 12. The length of the CDR3 is 16 residues. In germline, CDR1 is MNHEY, CDR2 SMNVEV (reference sequence).

Points on this clone: Additional DNA sequences in this sample encode the identical CDR3. The chain uses TRBV19 and TRBJ1-1, with D maybe TRBD1 (6 bases). Germline V gene sequence: CDR1 LNHDA, CDR2 SQIVND (reference sequence). The V gene lost 3 bases and the J gene lost 5 bases, with 13 bases spanning the gap. The CDR3 is made up of 14 amino acids. The CDR3 loop is CASSIRGRDTEAFF. In nucleotides, the CDR3 is TGTGCCAGTAGTATCCGGGGGCGAGATACTGAAGCTTTCTTT.

The chain uses TRBV25-1 and TRBJ1-2, with a tentative D call TRBD1 (6 bases). Trimming removed 6 bases from V and 11 bases from J, with 19 bases in between. Germline CDR1 is MGHDK and CDR2 is SYGVNS. This CDR3 is built from 13 residues. CDR3 coding DNA: TGTGCCAGCAGCGACCCCGGGGGCACAGGTTACACCTTC. It is translated as CASSDPGGTGYTF.

This rearrangement joins TRBV4-2 to TRBJ2-5; 7 bases match TRBD1. The CDR3 consists of 15 residues. Germline CDR1 and CDR2: LGHNA and YNFKEQ. With 4 bases clipped from V and 4 bases from J, the junction kept 9 bases outside the gene matches. The CDR3 spells CASSPTKAGGETQYF. Here the CDR3 DNA reads TGTGCCAGCAGCCCCACGAAGGCAGGGGGAGAGACCCAGTACTTC.

V usage is TRBV10-3 and J usage is TRBJ1-1; tentatively, D is TRBD1 (5 bases). V was shortened by 6 bases and J by 0 bases, with 14 bases between the two germline ends. In germline, CDR1 is ENHRY, CDR2 SYGVKD. CDR3 length equals 15 residues. The CDR3 sequence: CAIRSGSGMNTEAFF. In nucleotides, the CDR3 is TGTGCCATCAGATCAGGGTCGGGGATGAACACTGAAGCTTTCTTT.